A single count supports the clone carrying this T cell receptor beta chain. The antigen is undetermined. The data were obtained in a study of graft-versus-host responses after intestinal transplantation. In germline, CDR1 is MDHEN, CDR2 SYDVKM. After removal of 3 bases from V and 13 bases from J, the junction contained 4 bases not matched to a gene. CDR3 length: 12 residues. Sequenced by immunoSEQ multiplex PCR; TCRdb stores in-frame clones only, minus some. This table holds around 97,000 clones, about 89% found once. Study results and limitations: GvH clones were found in recipient marrow; some appeared first in ileum or blood.

The sample here was unstimulated CD8+ T cells sorted from spleen or lymph node cells, taken before intestinal transplant. The source is a human donor who received an intestinal transplant. The gene calls are TRBV28 and TRBJ2-4; 9 bases fit TRBD2. CDR3 DNA sequence: TGTGCCAGCAGTTTCCAACTAGCGGGCCAGTACTTC. This sequence encodes CASSFQLAGQYF.